Each of the 2 T cell receptor beta chains below was sequenced from the same sample in a study of beta chain features in type 1 diabetes. Points from the study as a whole: Type 1 diabetes patients showed a moderate but significant shortening of TCRB CDR3s in all four CD4+ subsets.

Since all of the isolated RNA was reverse transcribed, expressed TCRB transcripts were what got sequenced. Using immunoSEQ multiplex PCR, the repertoire was profiled, and TCRdb retains in-frame clones only, with some absent. The sample contains some 290,000 clones, over 11% of which appear only once. What these receptors recognize is not known. Sequenced material: naive CD4+ T cells from blood. Source of these receptors: a man in his thirties or forties with type 1 diabetes.

This clone was counted between two and nine times. V and J are TRBV5-5 and TRBJ2-3, with D uncertain. The CDR3 runs 12 residues. The germline V gene has CDR1 SGHKS and CDR2 YYEKEE (reference sequence). Deletions cut 0 bases from V and 6 bases from J, with 5 bases between. CDR3 amino acids: CASSLAEDTQYF. The CDR3 nucleotides read TGTGCCAGCAGCTTGGCCGAGGATACGCAGTATTTT. Complete variable domain (other parts from reference TRBV5-5 and TRBJ2-3): DAGVTQSPTHLIKTRGQQVTLRCSPISGHKSVSWYQQVLGQGPQFIFQYYEKEERGRGNFPDRFSARQFPNYSSELNVNALLLGDSALYLCASSLAEDTQYFGPGTRLTVL.

This chain joins TRBV5-4 and TRBJ2-2; D is ambiguous. This CDR3 has 12 residues. Looked up from germline, CDR1 is SGHNT and CDR2 is YYREEE (reference sequence). Trimming took 6 bases from V and 6 from J, leaving 9 bases between them. CDR3 bases: TGTGCCAGCATTTCAGAGGCCGGGGAGCTGTTTTTT. Translation: CASISEAGELFF.